The 12 T cell receptor beta chains below come from one sample, sequenced in a study of regulatory T cells in long-lasting Graves disease. Time point given: newly diagnosed GD, antithyroid drugs for less than 3 months. From PBMCs, RNA was extracted and then used to make the TCR library. Relying on iRepertoire HTBI primers and Arm-PCR of CDR3 regions, the team built TCR beta libraries. TCRdb called the multiplex PCR reads again in MiXCR, with one record for every CDR3 protein. The sample has over 450,000 distinct CDR3 sequences; about 11% are singletons. A further study also used this sample, focusing on T cells in Graves' hyperthyroidism and ophthalmopathy.

The source material was peripheral blood mononuclear cells (PBMCs), sampled at new diagnosis, from a patient treated with antithyroid drugs. Receptors were obtained from a woman aged 25-40 years with Graves disease.

This clonotype came up many times. This chain uses TRBV30 with TRBJ2-1; D is possibly TRBD1 or TRBD2 (6 bases each). V dropped 3 bases and J dropped 10 bases, with 16 bases sitting between them. The CDR3 runs 13 residues. CDR1 GTSNPN and CDR2 SVGIG come from the germline V gene (reference sequence). This CDR3 reads CAWSGGLGREQFF. CDR3 coding DNA: TGTGCCTGGAGCGGGGGCCTAGGTAGGGAGCAGTTCTTC.

This clonotype was recorded at least ten times. This sequence joins TRBV20-1 and TRBJ2-1; 14 positions agree with TRBD2. The CDR3 is 19 amino acids. CDR1 and CDR2 from the germline V gene are DFQATT and SNEGSKA (reference sequence). V dropped 2 bases and J dropped 2; count of bases not matched to a gene: 11. CDR3 nucleotide sequence: TGCAGTGCTAGACAACCGGGACTAGCGGGAGTTCGCACCTACAATGAGCAGTTCTTC. Its translation is CSARQPGLAGVRTYNEQFF.

This clonotype has a count of ten or more. The chain joins TRBV28 to TRBJ1-1; TRBD1 matches 10 bases. Germline trimming cut 3 bases from V and 3 bases from J; bases unmatched to any gene: 4. CDR1 and CDR2 from the germline V gene are MDHEN and SYDVKM. The CDR3 extends over 15 amino acids. This CDR3 is CASSFDRGQDTEAFF. CDR3 in DNA: TGTGCCAGCAGTTTCGACAGGGGGCAGGACACTGAAGCTTTCTTT.

The chain employs TRBV25-1 and TRBJ1-2; a weak D match, TRBD1 (6 bases). V was cut by 4 bases and J by 4 bases, with 10 bases left in between. Germline CDR1 reads MGHDK; CDR2 reads SYGVNS. The CDR3 is 13 amino acids. This chain's CDR3 is CASSGGGGYGYTF. In DNA, the CDR3 is TGTGCCAGCAGTGGAGGAGGGGGCTATGGCTACACCTTC.

This clonotype came up a few times. V and J are TRBV11-3 and TRBJ2-1; D is ambiguous. The CDR3 length is 14 residues. V lost 5 bases, J lost 8 bases, and 16 bases lay in between. Germline values: CDR1 SGHNT, CDR2 YENEEA. The CDR3 DNA reads TGTGCCAGCAGCCAAGCTGGACCAGTCGATGAGCAGTTCTTC. As protein: CASSQAGPVDEQFF.

The chain joins TRBV6-5 to TRBJ2-6; 8 nucleotides line up with TRBD1. This CDR3 is built from 17 residues. The V gene's germline CDR1 is MNHEY and CDR2 SVGAGI. The V and J ends lost 0 bases and 2 bases, in that order; junction bases with no gene match: 3. CDR3 in amino acids: CASSYSGRGPGANVLTF. CDR3 bases: TGTGCCAGCAGTTACTCTGGCAGGGGGCCTGGGGCCAACGTCCTGACTTTC.

In this sample, this clonotype turned up many times. DNA of the CDR3: TGTGCCTGGGGTCGACGGGAAGCTTTCTTT. Residues: CAWGRREAFF. The rearrangement links TRBV30 to TRBJ1-1; D not certain. Looked up from germline, CDR1 is GTSNPN and CDR2 is SVGIG (reference sequence). The V end lost 5 bases, the J end lost 8 bases, and 9 bases lay between the germline ends. This CDR3 is 10 amino acids long.

V and J are TRBV6-9 and TRBJ1-1, with D possibly matching TRBD1 (5 bases). CDR3 length equals 18 residues. V was cut by 3 bases and J by 0 bases, with 20 bases left in between. Germline CDR1 is MNHGY and CDR2 is SVAAGI. Here the CDR3 DNA reads TGTGCCAGCAGTTACTCTCGGCAGGGAGGATGGATGAACACTGAAGCTTTCTTT. Translating it yields CASSYSRQGGWMNTEAFF.

Only a few counts were recorded for this clonotype. J is TRBJ2-7 and V is TRBV28, with 7 bases aligning to TRBD2. Germline V CDR1 and CDR2: MDHEN, SYDVKM. CDR3 length: 15 residues. V was pared by 4 bases and J by 1 base, with 7 bases of the junction left unmatched. CDR3 sequence: CASSSSAGYSYEQYF. CDR3 coding DNA: TGTGCCAGCAGTTCCTCAGCGGGATATTCCTACGAGCAGTACTTC.

This clonotype was seen ten or more times. The chain couples TRBV6-1 to TRBJ1-1; no definite D call. Germline-derived CDR1 and CDR2 are MNHNS and SASEGT. V shed 6 bases and J shed 5 bases, with 19 bases lying between them. The length of the CDR3 is 15 residues. The CDR3 region is CASSPTWPRPTEAFF. The CDR3, as DNA: TGTGCCAGCAGCCCGACCTGGCCGCGACCTACTGAAGCTTTCTTT.

The chain links TRBV28 to TRBJ1-1; D unresolved. Germline V gene sequence: CDR1 MDHEN, CDR2 SYDVKM. V dropped 0 bases and J dropped 11 bases, with 13 bases sitting between them. This CDR3 is 13 amino acids long. CDR3 sequence (DNA): TGTGCCAGCAGTTTATGGGGCCCCGGGGAGGCTTTCTTT. Its translation: CASSLWGPGEAFF.

This clonotype came up a few times. This sequence joins TRBV19 and TRBJ1-2; D unclear. The germline CDR1 and CDR2 sequences are LNHDA and SQIVND (reference sequence). V was trimmed by 3 bases and J by 4 bases, leaving 9 bases between them. CDR3 length: 13 residues. CDR3 sequence: CASSIGQLYGYTF. As DNA, the CDR3 is TGTGCCAGTAGTATCGGGCAGCTCTATGGCTACACCTTC.